Shown below are 10 T cell receptor beta chains from a single sample sequenced in a study of blood T cell repertoires in COVID-19. Some clones are missing from TCRdb's copy, which holds only in-frame ones; the method was immunoSEQ multiplex PCR. Counted here are 85,000 to 130,000 clones, approximately 86% occurring once; the ten biggest clones make up less than 3%. Sequenced input: PBMCs or T cells enriched from blood (not recorded which). Receptor source: a woman between 50 and 59 years old who had recovered from COVID-19.

The chain recombines TRBV29-1 with TRBJ2-5; TRBD1 matches at 8 bases. The J segment lost 4 bases and the V segment lost 8 bases, leaving 12 bases of the junction unmatched. CDR1 SQVTM and CDR2 ANQGSEA come from the germline V gene. The CDR3 has 14 amino acids. The CDR3 DNA sequence: TGCAGCTCTGGGAGGCAGGGGGCTGGAGAGACCCAGTACTTC. Translated, it gives CSSGRQGAGETQYF.

The gene calls are TRBV3-1 (or the pseudogene TRBV3-2) and TRBJ2-7, with D hard to call. This CDR3 spans 11 amino acids. V lost 4 bases to trimming and J lost 3 bases, with 4 bases between them. The germline CDR1 and CDR2 sequences are LGHDT and YNNKEL (reference sequence). CDR3 in amino acids: CASSLYYEQYF. For the CDR3, the DNA is TGTGCCAGCAGCCTATACTACGAGCAGTACTTC.

The CDR3 nucleotides read TGCGCCAGCAGCTTGGGGGGACAGGGGGCTGGGCAGCCCCAGCATTTT. As protein: CASSLGGQGAGQPQHF. This sequence joins TRBV5-1 and TRBJ1-5; TRBD1 aligns across 12 bases. V trimming: 0 bases; J trimming: 7 bases; junction bases outside the gene matches: 5. The CDR3 runs 16 residues. Germline V CDR1 and CDR2: SGHRS, YFSETQ.

J is TRBJ1-5 and V is TRBV6-5; tentative D call: TRBD1 (6 bases). V was trimmed by 5 bases and J by 2 bases, leaving 10 bases between them. The germline V gene has CDR1 MNHEY and CDR2 SVGAGI. The CDR3 runs to 14 residues. In nucleotides, the CDR3 is TGTGCCAGCAGTAAACAGGGTGGCAATCAGCCCCAGCATTTT. Translated, it gives CASSKQGGNQPQHF.

This chain connects TRBV27 to TRBJ2-3; the D gene is possibly TRBD1 (6 bases). Trimming stripped 5 bases from V and 2 bases from J, with 17 bases between. Germline V gene sequence: CDR1 MNHEY, CDR2 SMNVEV (reference sequence). CDR3 size: 16 residues. This CDR3 is CASSTLGQRFTDTQYF. The CDR3 DNA sequence: TGTGCCAGCAGTACCCTCGGACAGCGCTTCACAGATACGCAGTATTTT.

V usage is TRBV18 and J usage is TRBJ2-2; perhaps TRBD2 as D (7 bases). Trimming pared 3 bases from V and 10 bases from J, leaving 18 bases between. This CDR3 is built from 15 residues. From germline, CDR1 is KGHSH and CDR2 LQKENI. CDR3 residues: CASSPGGAPPEELFF. CDR3 in DNA: TGTGCCAGCTCACCGGGGGGGGCACCACCGGAGGAGCTGTTTTTT.

The gene calls are TRBV7-3 and TRBJ2-3; weak D call: TRBD1 (5 bases). Trimming cost V 6 bases and J 3 bases, with 16 bases left between them. CDR1 and CDR2 (germline): SGHTA, FQGTGA. The CDR3 has 15 amino acids. The CDR3 bases are TGTGCCAGCAGTCCAAGGGGTCGATGGACAGATACGCAGTATTTT. Protein product: CASSPRGRWTDTQYF. The full variable domain, with the rest looked up from reference TRBV7-3 and TRBJ2-3, is GAGVSQTPSNKVTEKGKYVELRCDPISGHTALYWYRQSLGQGPEFLIYFQGTGAADDSGLPNDRFFAVRPEGSVSTLKIQRTERGDSAVYLCASSPRGRWTDTQYFGPGTRLTVL.

This chain links TRBV30 with TRBJ2-7; 10 bases map to TRBD1. The CDR3 contains 14 residues. CDR1 is GTSNPN, CDR2 SVGIG, per germline (reference sequence). The V segment lost 3 bases and the J segment 4 bases; nucleotides outside the gene matches: 6. The DNA for the CDR3 is TGTGCCTGGAGGGGTTGGGACAGGGGATACGAGCAGTACTTC. It is translated as CAWRGWDRGYEQYF.

The chain links TRBV12-3 or TRBV12-4 to TRBJ2-7, with D tentatively TRBD2 (5 bases). This CDR3 is built from 13 residues. Trimming stripped 4 bases from V and 0 bases from J, with 7 bases between. The CDR3 protein is CASSWTASYEQYF. The CDR3, as DNA: TGTGCCAGCAGTTGGACTGCCTCCTACGAGCAGTACTTC.

The chain carries TRBV11-3 and TRBJ2-1, with 8 bases identical to TRBD2. V was clipped by 4 bases and J by 2 bases; unmatched bases: 7. The CDR3 runs 16 residues. Germline CDR1 reads SGHNT; CDR2 reads YENEEA. This chain's CDR3 is CASSSRGLATYNEQFF. CDR3 coding DNA: TGTGCCAGCAGCTCCCGCGGACTAGCCACCTACAATGAGCAGTTCTTC.